One sample yielded the 12 T cell receptor beta chains listed below, sequenced in a study of blood T cell repertoires in COVID-19. The protocol was immunoSEQ multiplex PCR, while the TCRdb copy is restricted to in-frame clones and leaves out a portion. The sample has 150,000 to 200,000 clones; around 90% are singletons. Sequencing was performed on PBMCs or T cells enriched from blood (not recorded which). The receptors originated from a woman in her late teens or twenties who had recovered from COVID-19.

The chain uses TRBV6-5 and TRBJ2-5; the D gene is possibly TRBD2 (6 bases). V was clipped by 6 bases and J by 5 bases, with 19 bases between them. The CDR3 totals 15 residues. CDR1 and CDR2 from the germline V gene are MNHEY and SVGAGI. DNA for the CDR3: TGTGCCAGCAGCCTCATGTTGGCGGGGAGGGAGACCCAGTACTTC. Protein sequence: CASSLMLAGRETQYF.

The rearrangement links TRBV7-6 to TRBJ2-2; D not certain. In germline, CDR1 is SGHVS, CDR2 FNYEAQ. With 2 bases removed from V and 10 bases from J, the gap between germline ends came to 20 bases. The CDR3 loop spans 16 amino acids. The CDR3 nucleotides read TGTGCCAGCAGCTTACTTGCGAGTCGCGGTAACGAGGAGCTGTTTTTT. It yields the protein CASSLLASRGNEELFF.

The J gene is TRBJ2-7, the V gene TRBV5-5, with TRBD2 identical over 7 bases. Germline V lookup: CDR1 SGHKS, CDR2 YYEKEE (reference sequence). The CDR3 length is 14 residues. Trimming cost V 2 bases and J 6 bases; bases outside gene matches: 8. In DNA form, the CDR3 reads TGTGCCAGCAGCTTAACCCGGGGGGTGCGCGAGCAGTACTTC. Translation: CASSLTRGVREQYF.

This chain links TRBV21-1 with TRBJ2-6; the table's D gene call, TRBD2, was not cross checked with the DNA. TRBV21-1 is annotated as a pseudogene. The CDR3 sequence is 16 residues long. The CDR3 loop is CASSKKGGAGANVLTF. CDR3 bases: TGTGCCAGCAGCAAAAAGGGGGGGGCTGGGGCCAACGTCCTGACTTTC.

CDR3 sequence: CASSPRLSGQDTEAFF. The CDR3 bases are TGTGCCAGCTCACCACGGTTATCAGGACAGGACACTGAAGCTTTCTTT. This chain uses TRBV18 with TRBJ1-1; 7 nucleotides line up with TRBD1. Trimming took 1 base from V and 3 from J; bases not matched to a gene: 8. CDR1 is KGHSH and CDR2 is LQKENI in the germline V gene. The CDR3 extends over 16 amino acids.

The chain uses TRBV30 and TRBJ2-3; 9 positions agree with TRBD2. Germline CDR1 reads GTSNPN; CDR2 reads SVGIG (reference sequence). The CDR3 is 14 amino acids. J was trimmed by 4 bases and V by 0 bases; bases with no gene match: 2. This chain's CDR3 is CAWSVGLAADTQYF. Here the CDR3 DNA reads TGTGCCTGGAGTGTGGGACTAGCAGCAGATACGCAGTATTTT.

The chain couples TRBV5-1 to TRBJ2-7, with 15 bases matching TRBD2. The V and J ends lost 3 bases and 7 bases, in that order; junction bases with no gene match: 8. This CDR3 is built from 16 residues. The germline gives CDR1 SGHRS, CDR2 YFSETQ. CDR3 loop: CASSSSVGLAGGEQYF. The CDR3 nucleotides read TGCGCCAGCAGCTCGAGTGTTGGACTAGCGGGAGGGGAGCAGTACTTC.

The chain links TRBV27 to TRBJ2-7; TRBD2 matches 10 bases. CDR3 length: 13 amino acids. Germline V CDR1 and CDR2: MNHEY, SMNVEV (reference sequence). V lost 5 bases, J lost 4 bases, and 2 bases stayed unmatched. As DNA, the CDR3 is TGTGCCAGCAGTCGGACTAGCGGTTACGAGCAGTACTTC. Its translation is CASSRTSGYEQYF.

This chain uses TRBV25-1 with TRBJ2-1, with 9 bases fitting TRBD2. Per the germline V gene, CDR1 is MGHDK and CDR2 is SYGVNS. Germline trimming cut 2 bases from V and 2 bases from J; bases unmatched to any gene: 1. The CDR3 is 15 residues long. The CDR3 spells CASSEGTSPYNEQFF. The CDR3 region has the DNA TGTGCCAGCAGTGAAGGGACTAGCCCCTACAATGAGCAGTTCTTC.

The CDR3 DNA reads as TGTGCCAGCAGTCTTGAGGGGGGGCCTACACTCTTCGGAGCTGATGGCTACACCTTC. The encoded protein is CASSLEGGPTLFGADGYTF. This chain connects TRBV28 to TRBJ1-2, with TRBD1 as a possible D gene (6 bases). V was cut by 5 bases and J by 6 bases, with 31 bases left in between. Germline CDR1 MDHEN, CDR2 SYDVKM. This CDR3 is built from 19 residues.

This clone appeared many times. The V gene is TRBV19, the J gene TRBJ2-7, with TRBD1 as a possible D gene (5 bases). Trimming left V 6 bases short and J 0 bases short, with 9 bases between. The CDR3 consists of 13 residues. The germline gives CDR1 LNHDA, CDR2 SQIVND (reference sequence). This CDR3 reads CASRNTGSYEQYF. The CDR3 nucleotides read TGTGCCAGTAGAAACACAGGCTCCTACGAGCAGTACTTC.

The J gene is TRBJ2-5, the V gene TRBV28; possible D gene TRBD2, 6 bases. Germline CDR1 MDHEN, CDR2 SYDVKM. There are 14 residues in the CDR3. Trimming cost V 1 base and J 3 bases, with 9 bases left between them. The CDR3 loop is CASSLYGGEETQYF. Here the CDR3 DNA reads TGTGCCAGCAGTTTATATGGAGGGGAAGAGACCCAGTACTTC.